Listed below are T cell receptor beta chains from one sample, sequenced in a study of vaccination and CD4 T cells after COVID-19. TCRdb reprocessed the PCR reads via MiXCR and lists one record per CDR3 protein. The sample lists tens of thousands of distinct CDR3 sequences, under 55% occurring once. Antigens for these TCRs are unknown. The specimen was CD4+ T cells from blood, cultured in vitro. The receptors originated from a human donor who had recovered from COVID-19. Each CDR3 is given with its conserved first and last residue. D genes are given only for firm matches. Size is omitted from some rows. Given values are once, few, many or a class for expanded clones.

TRBJ2-3 NA TRBV20-1 TRBD2 TGCAGTGCTAGAGATCAACTAGCGGGAGGTACAGATACGCAGTATTTT CSARDQLAGGTDTQYF
TRBJ1-2 NA TRBV12-3/TRBV12-4 NA TGTGCCAGCAGGGGGGGGGCAGGTGGCTACACCTTC CASRGGAGGYTF
TRBJ1-2 few TRBV28 NA TGTGCCAGCAGTTCCTACGACGCCCGACGGCTCTATGGCTACACCTTC CASSSYDARRLYGYTF
TRBJ2-7 few TRBV6-5 TRBD1 TGTGCCAGCAGTTACCTACCGACAGGGGGCGAGCAGTACTTC CASSYLPTGGEQYF
TRBJ1-5 few TRBV7-8 NA TGTGCCAGCAGCTTAGCCTCTAGCAATCAGCCCCAGCATTTT CASSLASSNQPQHF
TRBJ2-2 NA TRBV4-2 TRBD2 TGTGCCAGCAGCCCGAGCGGGAGAGGGAACACCGGGGAGCTGTTTTTT CASSPSGRGNTGELFF
TRBJ2-2 few TRBV7-7 TRBD2 TGTGCTAGCAGACCCGGGACTAGGACAACCGGGGAGCTGTTTTTT CASRPGTRTTGELFF
TRBJ2-6 NA TRBV11-2 NA TGTGCCAGCAGGCGACCGGGCCACGTAAGCTCTGGGGCCAACGTCCTGACTTTC CASRRPGHVSSGANVLTF
TRBJ2-1 NA TRBV7-8 NA TGTGCCAGCAGCTCCCAAATCGGGCCGGTCCACAATGAGCAGTTCTTC CASSSQIGPVHNEQFF
TRBJ2-2 NA TRBV11-2 TRBD2 TGTGCCAGCAGGGGGACTACGGGAAACACCGGGGAGCTGTTTTTT CASRGTTGNTGELFF
TRBJ2-7 NA TRBV6-1 NA TGTGCCAGCAGTCCGACGGTCTCCTACGAGCAGTACTTC CASSPTVSYEQYF
TRBJ1-3 few TRBV20-1 NA TGCAGTGCTAGAGATCACACAGGAAGAAACACCATATATTTT CSARDHTGRNTIYF
TRBJ2-7 NA TRBV28 TRBD1 TGTGCCAGCATCCCGGGACAGGGTTACGAGCAGTACTTC CASIPGQGYEQYF
TRBJ1-2 NA TRBV20-1 NA TGCAGTGCTAGTGTGACAGACTATGGCTACACCTTC CSASVTDYGYTF
TRBJ1-1 few TRBV20-1 NA TGCAGTGCTAGAAGGCCGCCCGCAGGGGTGAACACTGAAGCTTTCTTT CSARRPPAGVNTEAFF
TRBJ2-3 NA TRBV16 NA TGTGCCAGCAGCCTTTCCAACGGGAAGAGGTTTACAGATACGCAGTATTTT CASSLSNGKRFTDTQYF
TRBJ1-2 NA TRBV12-3/TRBV12-4 NA TGTGCCAGCAGCACCGACAGGCCGTTTACTAACTATGGCTACACCTTC CASSTDRPFTNYGYTF
TRBJ1-1 few TRBV6-1 TRBD1 TGTGCCAGCAGTGAAAGGGACAGGGATAGGGCTTTCTTT CASSERDRDRAFF
TRBJ2-7 once TRBV7-9 NA TGTGCCAGCAGCTTAGCCTATTGGGGAGAATACGAGCAGTACTTC CASSLAYWGEYEQYF
TRBJ2-2 few TRBV7-3 TRBD2 TGTGCCAGCAGCCCAAGGGCTAGCGGGGGGCCGAACACCGGGGAGCTGTTTTTT CASSPRASGGPNTGELFF
TRBJ2-1 NA TRBV6-4 TRBD2 TGTGCCAGCAGTGACTCAGGCGGGGGGGCGAATGAGCAGTTCTTC CASSDSGGGANEQFF
TRBJ2-4 few TRBV28 NA TGTGCCAGCAGCTTATCGGACCCCCTAAACATTCAGTACTTC CASSLSDPLNIQYF
TRBJ2-3 NA TRBV19 NA TGTGCCAGTAGTATCTCAACCGAGACGGATACGCAGTATTTT CASSISTETDTQYF
TRBJ1-2 once TRBV5-4 NA TGTGCCAGCAGCTTGGACACAGGGAACTATGGCTACACCTTC CASSLDTGNYGYTF
TRBJ2-1 NA TRBV27 NA TGTGCCAGCAGTTTAGACCTATATAGCAATGAGCAGTTCTTC CASSLDLYSNEQFF
TRBJ1-2 NA TRBV7-9 NA TGTGCCAGCAGCTTAGTGGACTGGGGGCAAGCTAACTATGGCTACACCTTC CASSLVDWGQANYGYTF
TRBJ1-1 NA TRBV11-2 TRBD1 TGTGCCAGCAGCCAGGGACAGGGTGAAGCTTTCTTT CASSQGQGEAFF
TRBJ1-2 few TRBV7-2 NA TGTGCCAGCAGCTTAGCGCGGTCTAGCTATGGCTACACCTTC CASSLARSSYGYTF
TRBJ2-7 NA TRBV7-3 TRBD1 TGTGCCAGCAGCCTCGACAGGGAAGGCGAGCAGTACTTC CASSLDREGEQYF
TRBJ1-1 NA TRBV6-2/TRBV6-3 NA TGTGCCAGCAGTTACGAACAGGGTACTGAAGCTTTCTTT CASSYEQGTEAFF
TRBJ2-5 NA TRBV25-1 NA TGTGCCAGCACCAAGAATGTTATCGGCGGGGAGACCCAGTACTTC CASTKNVIGGETQYF
TRBJ1-2 few TRBV30 TRBD1 TGTGCCTGGAGTGTGACAGGGCTTAACTATGGCTACACCTTC CAWSVTGLNYGYTF
TRBJ1-6 NA TRBV20-1 TRBD1 TGCAGCGGCGGGCAGGGGGATTCACCCCACCACTTT CSGGQGDSPHHF
TRBJ1-1 NA TRBV7-2 NA TGTGCCAGCAGCTTTAAACAAGAAGCTTTCTTT CASSFKQEAFF
TRBJ1-2 NA TRBV24-1 NA TGTGCCACCAGTGAGGACAGCTTTTATGGCTACACCTTC CATSEDSFYGYTF
TRBJ2-1 NA TRBV20-1 TRBD1 TGCAGTGCTAGAGTTGCAGGGGGCACCTACAATGAGCAGTTCTTC CSARVAGGTYNEQFF
TRBJ1-2 NA TRBV2 NA TGTGCCAGCAGTGTGGCGGGGGTAGGCTACACCTTC CASSVAGVGYTF